Sequencing of this T cell receptor (beta chain) was carried out in a study of blood T cell repertoires in COVID-19. For the study at large: Acute and convalescent COVID-19 samples came from the United States, Italy and Spain. PBMCs, B-cell-depleted T cells, or T cells were the source of the cDNA or gDNA that made up the material.

Original analysis: The authors estimated nucleated cell counts from reference gene primer amplification. The method was immunoSEQ multiplex PCR; TCRdb's version includes in-frame clones alone and lacks a portion of them. That table furnishes V, J and clone size, whereas the DNA furnished D and trimming. The sample has 85,000 to 130,000 clones, 70% to 90% seen once. The ends were cut back, 4 bases at V and 4 bases at J, with 13 bases in the middle. The CDR3 covers 14 residues. Germline CDR1 and CDR2: MNHEY and SVGEGT. The V call is TRBV6-2 or TRBV6-3, the J call TRBJ2-5; TRBD2 might be the D (5 bases). This TCR was sampled from a human donor in a cohort sampled during active COVID-19. The sample was peripheral blood. Here the CDR3 DNA reads TGTGCCAGCAGTTGGAGACTAAGCGGAGAGACCCAGTACTTC. Amino acid sequence: CASSWRLSGETQYF.